Each of the 14 T cell receptor beta chains below was sequenced from the same sample in a study of OX40 agonist ivuxolimab in advanced cancers. Data came from immunoSEQ multiplex PCR; TCRdb stores just in-frame clones and leaves some out. The sample has about 91,000 clones, 75% to 90% seen once; the top ten hold roughly 0.22%. The sequencing used CD4+ or CD8+ T cells sorted from blood, collected in a trial of the OX40 agonist ivuxolimab. The receptors shown here come from an adult with an advanced solid tumor such as melanoma, head and neck, liver or kidney cancer.

The gene calls are TRBV2 and TRBJ2-5, with 7 nucleotides matching TRBD1. Unmatched junction bases numbered 11, after V lost 5 bases and J lost 2 bases. Germline V gives CDR1 SNHLY, CDR2 FYNNEI. The CDR3 consists of 16 residues. The CDR3 is CASSPLTGPQQETQYF. In DNA form, the CDR3 reads TGTGCCAGCAGTCCTCTGACAGGGCCCCAACAAGAGACCCAGTACTTC.

The genes are TRBV30 and TRBJ2-7; TRBD2 aligns across 13 bases. CDR3 length: 18 amino acids. Germline CDR1 is GTSNPN and CDR2 is SVGIG (reference sequence). V lost 0 bases, J lost 7 bases, and 15 bases stayed unmatched. The CDR3 nucleotides read TGTGCCTGGAGTGTATATTCCCTAGGACTAGCGGGAGCAAAAGAGCAGTACTTC. Protein product: CAWSVYSLGLAGAKEQYF.

This clone was seen more than once but under ten times. J is TRBJ1-2 and V is TRBV6-5, with D possibly matching TRBD1 (6 bases). Germline V gives CDR1 MNHEY, CDR2 SVGAGI. CDR3 length: 15 residues. V was pared by 5 bases and J by 6 bases, with 19 bases between. The CDR3, as DNA: TGTGCCAGCAGTGCCTACAGGGTTAGGATGGATGGCTACACCTTC. Translated: CASSAYRVRMDGYTF.

V is TRBV15 and J is TRBJ1-2; perhaps TRBD1 as D (5 bases). Trimming shortened V by 4 bases and J by 3 bases, and 15 bases separated the two germline ends. The CDR3 length is 15 residues. Germline-derived CDR1 and CDR2 are LNHNV and YYDKDF (reference sequence). CDR3 coding DNA: TGTGCCACCAGCACCCAGGGCGCGGCCCACTATGGCTACACCTTC. Translated, it gives CATSTQGAAHYGYTF.

In nucleotides, the CDR3 is TGTGCCAGCAGTGATACAACTAATGAAAAACTGTTTTTT. Its protein is CASSDTTNEKLFF. The rearrangement links TRBV2 to TRBJ1-4; D is unclear. Germline-derived CDR1 and CDR2 are SNHLY and FYNNEI. Trimming cost V 3 bases and J 0 bases, with 2 bases left between them. The CDR3 runs 13 residues.

The V gene is TRBV10-3, the J gene TRBJ1-2, with D maybe TRBD1 (6 bases). The CDR3 runs to 14 residues. Germline V gives CDR1 ENHRY, CDR2 SYGVKD. Trimming took off 4 bases at V and 3 bases at J, with 12 bases between the two ends. CDR3: CAISGQSGDYGYTF. The CDR3 bases are TGTGCCATCAGTGGACAGTCAGGGGACTATGGCTACACCTTC.

This clone occurred once. The chain joins TRBV5-6 to TRBJ2-5; 7 positions agree with TRBD1. The CDR3 covers 17 residues. Trimming cost V 0 bases and J 5 bases; bases outside gene matches: 13. Germline V gene data show CDR1 as SGHDT and CDR2 as YYEEEE. CDR3 nucleotides: TGTGCCAGCAGCTTGGGGCTGGGGACAGCCCTCGGGGAGACCCAGTACTTC. As protein: CASSLGLGTALGETQYF.

The V call is TRBV7-9, the J call TRBJ2-7, with D possibly matching TRBD2 (6 bases). This CDR3 contains 13 residues. V was pared by 0 bases and J by 5 bases, with 8 bases between. Germline lookup yields CDR1 SEHNR and CDR2 FQNEAQ (reference sequence). In DNA, the CDR3 is TGTGCCAGCAGCTTAGCCTGGGGGGACGAGCAGTACTTC. It specifies CASSLAWGDEQYF.

J is TRBJ1-6 and V is TRBV21-1; the table's D call TRBD1 went unverified against the DNA. TRBV21-1 constitutes a pseudogene. The CDR3 length is 15 residues. This CDR3 reads CASSTPLPGPSPLHF. CDR3 in DNA: TGTGCCAGCAGCACCCCACTCCCAGGTCCATCACCCCTCCACTTT.

This chain links TRBV19 with TRBJ1-1; 8 positions agree with TRBD1. Germline CDR1 reads LNHDA; CDR2 reads SQIVND (reference sequence). The CDR3 length is 13 residues. V shed 5 bases, J shed 5 bases, and the junction held 4 bases outside the gene matches. CDR3 DNA sequence: TGTGCCAGTAGTGACAGGGGTTTTACTGAAGCTTTCTTT. Protein product: CASSDRGFTEAFF.

The CDR3 sequence is CASSKEPNREQYV. The CDR3 region has the DNA TGTGCCAGCAGCAAAGAGCCCAACCGCGAGCAGTACGTC. V is TRBV9 and J is TRBJ2-7, with D hard to call. The germline gives CDR1 SGDLS, CDR2 YYNGEE. The CDR3 is made up of 13 amino acids. The V gene lost 4 bases and the J gene lost 6 bases, with 14 bases spanning the gap.

The chain employs TRBV11-1 and TRBJ2-1; TRBD2 aligns across 7 bases. Germline trimming cut 10 bases from V and 5 bases from J; bases unmatched to any gene: 11. From germline, CDR1 is SGHAT and CDR2 FQDESV (reference sequence). The length of the CDR3 is 14 residues. The CDR3, as DNA: TGTGCCACACCGACCCGCGGGGGTGACAATGAGCAGTTCTTC. Translating gives CATPTRGGDNEQFF. Complete variable domain (other parts from reference TRBV11-1 and TRBJ2-1): EAEVAQSPRYKITEKSQAVAFWCDPISGHATLYWYRQILGQGPELLVQFQDESVVDDSQLPKDRFSAERLKGVDSTLKIQPAELGDSAMYLCATPTRGGDNEQFFGPGTRLTVL.

V gene TRBV4-1 combines with J gene TRBJ1-1; D is ambiguous. The CDR3 spans 16 residues. The germline CDR1 and CDR2 sequences are MGHRA and YSYEKL. V was cut by 3 bases and J by 1 base, with 15 bases left in between. The CDR3 nucleotides are TGCGCCAGCAGCCATTCCCCCGGGTTTTCGAACACTGAAGCTTTCTTT. Residues: CASSHSPGFSNTEAFF.

This chain connects TRBV18 to TRBJ1-4, with no clear D. CDR3 length equals 18 residues. In germline, CDR1 is KGHSH, CDR2 LQKENI. The V gene lost 0 bases and the J gene lost 2 bases, with 16 bases spanning the gap. Here the CDR3 reads CASSPPSTAAGTNEKLFF. DNA for the CDR3: TGTGCCAGCTCACCACCGTCAACCGCGGCGGGTACTAATGAAAAACTGTTTTTT.